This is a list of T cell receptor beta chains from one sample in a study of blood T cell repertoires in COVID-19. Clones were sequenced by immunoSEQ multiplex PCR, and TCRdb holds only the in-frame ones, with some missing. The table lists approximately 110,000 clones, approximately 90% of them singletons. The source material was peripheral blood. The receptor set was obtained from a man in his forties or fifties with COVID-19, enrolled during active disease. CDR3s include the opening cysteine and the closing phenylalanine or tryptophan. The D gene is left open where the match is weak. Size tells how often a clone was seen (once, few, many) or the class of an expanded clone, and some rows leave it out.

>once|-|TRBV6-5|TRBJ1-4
CASKGGNEKLFF
TGTGCCAGCAAGGGGGGGAATGAAAAACTGTTTTTT
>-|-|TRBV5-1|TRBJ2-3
CASSLQEPTDTQYF
TGCGCCAGCAGCTTGCAAGAGCCCACAGATACGCAGTATTTT
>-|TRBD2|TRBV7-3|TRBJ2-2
CASSLEAVTSAGELFF
TGTGCCAGCAGCTTAGAGGCGGTGACTAGCGCCGGGGAGCTGTTTTTT
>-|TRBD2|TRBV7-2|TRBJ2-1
CASSLGWASGDNEQFF
TGTGCCAGCAGCTTAGGGTGGGCTAGCGGGGACAATGAGCAGTTCTTC
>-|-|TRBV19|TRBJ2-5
CASSQGGVETQYF
TGTGCCAGTAGTCAGGGGGGAGTGGAGACCCAGTACTTC
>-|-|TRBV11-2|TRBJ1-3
CASSRGTATGNTIYF
TGTGCCAGCAGCCGCGGGACCGCCACTGGAAACACCATATATTTT
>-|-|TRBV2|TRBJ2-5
CAAGSGETQYF
TGTGCCGCGGGCAGCGGAGAGACCCAGTACTTC
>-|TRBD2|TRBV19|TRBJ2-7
CASSIGLAGGLYEQYF
TGTGCCAGTAGTATAGGGCTAGCGGGAGGGCTCTACGAGCAGTACTTC
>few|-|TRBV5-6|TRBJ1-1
CASSLRRQGRTEAFF
TGTGCCAGCAGCTTGAGGCGGCAGGGGAGAACTGAAGCTTTCTTT
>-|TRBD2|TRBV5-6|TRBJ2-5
CASSVTSGGQETQYF
TGTGCCAGCAGCGTGACTAGCGGGGGGCAAGAGACCCAGTACTTC
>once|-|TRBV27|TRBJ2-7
CASSWGSSYEQYF
TGTGCCAGCAGCTGGGGCTCTTCCTACGAGCAGTACTTC
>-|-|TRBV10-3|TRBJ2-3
CAISESLTSGLIGDTQYF
TGTGCCATCAGTGAGTCGTTGACTTCGGGATTGATCGGAGATACGCAGTATTTT
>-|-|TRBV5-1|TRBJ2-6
CASSLLAGQPLLGSGANVLTF
TGCGCCAGCAGCTTGTTGGCGGGACAGCCACTGCTGGGGTCTGGGGCCAACGTCCTGACTTTC